A selection of T cell receptor beta chains follows, all from one sample in a study of draining lymph node invasion in breast cancer. TCRdb called the bulk RNA-seq reads again in MiXCR, with one record for every CDR3 protein. This table holds 1,000 to 1,500 distinct CDR3 sequences, under 75% found once. The material sequenced was sorted memory Tregs from a lymph node. The receptors derive from a female donor with luminal breast cancer. Both conserved end residues are part of each CDR3. D genes are given only for firm matches. For some rows the clone size is stated as once, few or many, or as a class when expanded; others skip it.

d_call: NA
j_call: TRBJ2-1
clone_size: NA
v_call: TRBV27
cdr3_aa: CATNGGASYNEQFF
cdr3_nt: TGTGCCACCAACGGCGGGGCGTCGTACAATGAGCAGTTCTTC

d_call: NA
j_call: TRBJ1-2
clone_size: NA
v_call: TRBV6-5
cdr3_aa: CASSEDFVYGYTF
cdr3_nt: TGTGCCAGCAGTGAGGACTTTGTCTATGGCTACACCTTC

d_call: NA
j_call: TRBJ1-5
clone_size: NA
v_call: TRBV10-2
cdr3_aa: CASSFQGQAQPQHF
cdr3_nt: TGCGCCAGCAGTTTTCAGGGCCAGGCACAGCCCCAGCATTTT

d_call: TRBD1
j_call: TRBJ1-6
clone_size: NA
v_call: TRBV3-1
cdr3_aa: CASSQGDRENSPLHF
cdr3_nt: TGTGCCAGCAGCCAAGGAGACAGGGAGAATTCACCCCTCCACTTT

d_call: TRBD1
j_call: TRBJ1-1
clone_size: NA
v_call: TRBV20-1
cdr3_aa: CSARKTGLNTEAFF
cdr3_nt: TGCAGTGCTAGAAAGACAGGGTTGAACACTGAAGCTTTCTTT

d_call: NA
j_call: TRBJ1-2
clone_size: NA
v_call: TRBV20-1
cdr3_aa: CSASEDRGYTF
cdr3_nt: TGCAGTGCTAGTGAGGACCGCGGCTACACCTTC

d_call: NA
j_call: TRBJ1-2
clone_size: NA
v_call: TRBV20-1
cdr3_aa: CSAWDSNSGYTF
cdr3_nt: TGCAGTGCTTGGGACTCTAACTCTGGCTACACCTTC

d_call: NA
j_call: TRBJ1-1
clone_size: NA
v_call: TRBV6-6
cdr3_aa: CASSYAGNTEAFF
cdr3_nt: TGTGCCAGCAGTTACGCGGGAAACACTGAAGCTTTCTTT

d_call: NA
j_call: TRBJ2-3
clone_size: NA
v_call: TRBV28
cdr3_aa: CASSPSSTDTQYF
cdr3_nt: TGTGCCAGCAGTCCATCTAGCACAGATACGCAGTATTTT

d_call: NA
j_call: TRBJ1-5
clone_size: large
v_call: TRBV12-3/TRBV12-4
cdr3_aa: CASSLGRSDQPQHF
cdr3_nt: TGTGCCAGCAGCCTCGGACGTTCCGATCAGCCCCAGCATTTT

d_call: NA
j_call: TRBJ2-1
clone_size: NA
v_call: TRBV28
cdr3_aa: CASRKELGGRYNEQFF
cdr3_nt: TGTGCCAGCAGGAAAGAGCTGGGGGGCCGCTACAATGAGCAGTTCTTC

d_call: NA
j_call: TRBJ1-2
clone_size: few
v_call: TRBV20-1
cdr3_aa: CSATKGRRFGYTF
cdr3_nt: TGCAGTGCTACGAAGGGGCGCCGATTTGGCTACACCTTC

d_call: TRBD1
j_call: TRBJ1-5
clone_size: NA
v_call: TRBV7-2
cdr3_aa: CASSGGQGGNQPQHF
cdr3_nt: TGTGCCAGCAGCGGCGGACAGGGCGGCAATCAGCCCCAGCATTTT

d_call: TRBD2
j_call: TRBJ2-7
clone_size: few
v_call: TRBV7-2
cdr3_aa: CASSPQSASGGPSSYEQYF
cdr3_nt: TGTGCCAGCAGCCCTCAGTCGGCTAGCGGGGGGCCAAGCTCCTACGAGCAGTACTTC

d_call: NA
j_call: TRBJ2-3
clone_size: NA
v_call: TRBV5-1
cdr3_aa: CASSSTEYTDTQYF
cdr3_nt: TGCGCCAGCAGCTCAACGGAATACACAGATACGCAGTATTTT

d_call: TRBD2
j_call: TRBJ2-2
clone_size: NA
v_call: TRBV11-1
cdr3_aa: CASSLFAGGANTGELFF
cdr3_nt: TGTGCCAGCAGCTTATTCGCGGGGGGGGCGAACACCGGGGAGCTGTTTTTT

d_call: NA
j_call: TRBJ1-3
clone_size: NA
v_call: TRBV3-1
cdr3_aa: CASSREVVSGNTIYF
cdr3_nt: TGTGCCAGCAGCCGAGAGGTCGTCTCTGGAAACACCATATATTTT

d_call: TRBD1
j_call: TRBJ1-2
clone_size: NA
v_call: TRBV7-9
cdr3_aa: CASSLRDRVKGYTF
cdr3_nt: TGTGCCAGCAGCTTAAGGGACAGGGTTAAAGGCTACACCTTC

d_call: NA
j_call: TRBJ2-4
clone_size: NA
v_call: TRBV5-6
cdr3_aa: CASSLVWEAAKNIQYF
cdr3_nt: TGTGCCAGCAGCTTGGTCTGGGAGGCGGCCAAAAACATTCAGTACTTC

d_call: NA
j_call: TRBJ1-1
clone_size: few
v_call: TRBV5-6
cdr3_aa: CASSLVEGRNTEAFF
cdr3_nt: TGTGCCAGCAGCTTGGTTGAGGGGAGGAACACTGAAGCTTTCTTT

d_call: NA
j_call: TRBJ1-1
clone_size: NA
v_call: TRBV7-6
cdr3_aa: CASSPWVNTEAFF
cdr3_nt: TGTGCCAGCAGCCCCTGGGTGAACACTGAAGCTTTCTTT

d_call: TRBD1
j_call: TRBJ2-4
clone_size: NA
v_call: TRBV20-1
cdr3_aa: CSAREIWPGDRPTNIQYF
cdr3_nt: TGCAGTGCTAGAGAAATATGGCCCGGGGACAGACCAACAAATATTCAGTACTTC

d_call: TRBD1
j_call: TRBJ1-2
clone_size: NA
v_call: TRBV24-1
cdr3_aa: CATSDFRTGNSNYGYTF
cdr3_nt: TGTGCCACCAGTGATTTTCGGACAGGGAACTCTAACTATGGCTACACCTTC

d_call: NA
j_call: TRBJ2-2
clone_size: few
v_call: TRBV7-9
cdr3_aa: CASSLVTGLTYWDTGELFF
cdr3_nt: TGTGCCAGCAGCTTAGTGACAGGCCTGACCTACTGGGACACCGGGGAGCTGTTTTTT

d_call: NA
j_call: TRBJ1-1
clone_size: NA
v_call: TRBV6-1
cdr3_aa: CASTSPWQLNTEAFF
cdr3_nt: TGTGCCAGCACCAGCCCATGGCAGTTAAACACTGAAGCTTTCTTT

d_call: NA
j_call: TRBJ2-7
clone_size: NA
v_call: TRBV7-8
cdr3_aa: CASSFGAYEQYF
cdr3_nt: TGTGCCAGCAGCTTTGGTGCGTACGAGCAGTACTTC

d_call: NA
j_call: TRBJ2-2
clone_size: NA
v_call: TRBV6-2/TRBV6-3
cdr3_aa: CASSYSRVNTGELFF
cdr3_nt: TGTGCCAGCAGTTACTCGAGGGTGAACACCGGGGAGCTGTTTTTT

d_call: NA
j_call: TRBJ2-2
clone_size: NA
v_call: TRBV10-3
cdr3_aa: CAIRPGQNTGELFF
cdr3_nt: TGTGCCATCAGACCCGGACAGAACACCGGGGAGCTGTTTTTT

d_call: NA
j_call: TRBJ1-5
clone_size: few
v_call: TRBV7-2
cdr3_aa: CASSPSGWVKPQHF
cdr3_nt: TGTGCCAGCAGCCCATCGGGGTGGGTGAAGCCCCAGCATTTT

d_call: NA
j_call: TRBJ1-1
clone_size: few
v_call: TRBV7-2
cdr3_aa: CASSLVPVMGEAFF
cdr3_nt: TGTGCCAGCAGCTTAGTTCCAGTTATGGGTGAAGCTTTCTTT

d_call: NA
j_call: TRBJ2-7
clone_size: NA
v_call: TRBV7-9
cdr3_aa: CASSFIQGSLYEQYF
cdr3_nt: TGTGCCAGCAGCTTTATACAGGGTTCTCTCTACGAGCAGTACTTC

d_call: TRBD2
j_call: TRBJ2-1
clone_size: large
v_call: TRBV4-2
cdr3_aa: CASSRAGGGASNEQFF
cdr3_nt: TGTGCCAGCAGCCGGGCTGGCGGGGGGGCGTCGAATGAGCAGTTCTTC

d_call: NA
j_call: TRBJ2-1
clone_size: NA
v_call: TRBV20-1
cdr3_aa: CSARELSSYNEQFF
cdr3_nt: TGCAGTGCTAGAGAGCTCAGCTCCTACAATGAGCAGTTCTTC

d_call: NA
j_call: TRBJ2-2
clone_size: NA
v_call: TRBV11-2
cdr3_aa: CASSLDLPDTGELFF
cdr3_nt: TGTGCCAGCAGCTTAGACTTGCCCGACACCGGGGAGCTGTTTTTT

d_call: TRBD1
j_call: TRBJ1-2
clone_size: NA
v_call: TRBV3-1
cdr3_aa: CASSQGTGSGTNGYTF
cdr3_nt: TGTGCCAGCAGCCAAGGGACAGGGTCTGGTACGAATGGCTACACCTTC

d_call: NA
j_call: TRBJ1-1
clone_size: NA
v_call: TRBV2
cdr3_aa: CASSGPAANTEAFF
cdr3_nt: TGTGCCAGCAGTGGGCCCGCGGCGAACACTGAAGCTTTCTTT

d_call: NA
j_call: TRBJ1-1
clone_size: NA
v_call: TRBV24-1
cdr3_aa: CATSPGPNTEAFF
cdr3_nt: TGTGCCACCAGTCCCGGGCCGAACACTGAAGCTTTCTTT

d_call: NA
j_call: TRBJ1-1
clone_size: NA
v_call: TRBV20-1
cdr3_aa: CSARGLREAEAFF
cdr3_nt: TGCAGTGCTAGAGGTCTTAGGGAGGCTGAAGCTTTCTTT

d_call: NA
j_call: TRBJ1-3
clone_size: NA
v_call: TRBV6-1
cdr3_aa: CAISAYGNNGNTIYF
cdr3_nt: TGTGCCATCAGTGCGTACGGGAACAATGGAAACACCATATATTTT

d_call: TRBD2
j_call: TRBJ2-1
clone_size: once
v_call: TRBV10-3
cdr3_aa: CAISESLAGGPSSYNEQFF
cdr3_nt: TGTGCCATCAGTGAGTCACTAGCGGGGGGCCCCAGCTCCTACAATGAGCAGTTCTTC

d_call: TRBD1
j_call: TRBJ2-2
clone_size: NA
v_call: TRBV12-3/TRBV12-4
cdr3_aa: CASSPGQGAGELFF
cdr3_nt: TGTGCCAGCAGCCCGGGACAGGGCGCCGGGGAGCTGTTTTTT

d_call: NA
j_call: TRBJ1-5
clone_size: NA
v_call: TRBV12-3/TRBV12-4
cdr3_aa: CASSDLNQPQHF
cdr3_nt: TGTGCCAGCAGCGATCTAAATCAGCCCCAGCATTTT

d_call: NA
j_call: TRBJ1-5
clone_size: once
v_call: TRBV6-6
cdr3_aa: CASGGDQPQHF
cdr3_nt: TGTGCCAGCGGGGGGGATCAGCCCCAGCATTTT